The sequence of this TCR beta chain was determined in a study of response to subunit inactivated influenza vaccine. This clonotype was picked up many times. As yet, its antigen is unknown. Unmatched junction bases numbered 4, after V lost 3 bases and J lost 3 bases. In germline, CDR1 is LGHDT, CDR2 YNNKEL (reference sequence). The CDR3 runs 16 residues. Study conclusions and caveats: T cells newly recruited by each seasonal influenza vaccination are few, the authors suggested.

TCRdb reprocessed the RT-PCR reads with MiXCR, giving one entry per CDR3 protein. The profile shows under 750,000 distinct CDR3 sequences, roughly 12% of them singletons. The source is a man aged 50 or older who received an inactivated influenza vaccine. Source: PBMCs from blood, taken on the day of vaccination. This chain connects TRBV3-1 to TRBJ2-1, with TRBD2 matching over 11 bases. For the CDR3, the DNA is TGTGCCAGCAGCCACGCTAGCGGGAGGATCTACAATGAGCAGTTCTTC. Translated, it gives CASSHASGRIYNEQFF.